This entry lists 13 T cell receptor beta chains sequenced from one sample in a study of blood T cell repertoires in COVID-19. Data came from immunoSEQ multiplex PCR; TCRdb stores just in-frame clones and leaves some out. The top ten hold over 9% of the sample, which has under 350,000 clones, about four fifths seen once. Sequencing was done on a sample of peripheral blood. These TCRs come from a woman in her fifties or sixties who had recovered from COVID-19.

The rearrangement joins TRBV4-3 to TRBJ2-1; tentative D call: TRBD2 (6 bases). The CDR3 is 15 amino acids. The V end lost 0 bases, the J end lost 12 bases, and 18 bases lay between the germline ends. CDR1 is LGHNA and CDR2 is YSLEER in the germline V gene. The DNA for the CDR3 is TGCGCCAGCAGCCAAGAGATACACGTATCAGCGGGGCAGTTCTTC. It translates to CASSQEIHVSAGQFF.

DNA for the CDR3: TGCGCCAGCAGCCAAGAATCTCTAGGAGCGCCGTTCTTC. It yields the protein CASSQESLGAPFF. The J gene is TRBJ2-1, the V gene TRBV4-3; D unclear. Trimming removed 0 bases at V and 15 bases at J, with 15 bases between. This CDR3 has 13 residues. Germline V gene data show CDR1 as LGHNA and CDR2 as YSLEER.

This clone has a handful of counts. The CDR3 sequence: CASSLSGGAVTGELFF. As DNA, the CDR3 is TGTGCCAGCAGCCTTAGCGGGGGGGCGGTCACCGGGGAGCTGTTTTTT. The chain uses TRBV7-2 and TRBJ2-2, with TRBD2 identical over 11 bases. This CDR3 region has 16 residues. V dropped 5 bases and J dropped 4; count of bases not matched to a gene: 6. CDR1 and CDR2 (germline): SGHTA, FQGNSA.

The chain uses TRBV18 and TRBJ2-3; TRBD1 agrees at 7 bases. CDR3 size: 15 residues. Trimming removed 6 bases from V and 3 bases from J; junction bases left unmatched: 9. Germline-derived CDR1 and CDR2 are KGHSH and LQKENI. The CDR3 protein is CASSPRQGKTDTQYF. The CDR3 region has the DNA TGTGCCAGCTCCCCGAGACAGGGTAAAACAGATACGCAGTATTTT.

The chain is built from TRBV4-3 and TRBJ2-7; 13 bases are shared with TRBD2. Germline lookup yields CDR1 LGHNA and CDR2 YSLEER. The V and J ends lost 5 bases and 3 bases, in that order; junction bases with no gene match: 4. The CDR3 length is 15 residues. The CDR3 reads CASSAGLAGDYEQYF. The CDR3, as DNA: TGCGCCAGCAGCGCCGGACTAGCGGGAGACTACGAGCAGTACTTC.

The gene calls are TRBV18 and TRBJ1-2; tentative D call: TRBD1 (6 bases). Germline V gives CDR1 KGHSH, CDR2 LQKENI. With 6 bases removed from V and 4 bases from J, the gap between germline ends came to 12 bases. CDR3 length equals 13 residues. As DNA, the CDR3 is TGTGCCAGCTCCTCCAGGGGCGCCTATGGCTACACCTTC. It yields the protein CASSSRGAYGYTF.

The chain employs TRBV7-3 and TRBJ2-5; tentatively, D is TRBD2 (5 bases). The CDR3 loop spans 13 amino acids. Germline loops: CDR1 SGHTA, CDR2 FQGTGA. The germline V and J ends were trimmed by 4 bases and 1 base, with 7 bases remaining between them. The CDR3 nucleotides read TGTGCCAGCAGCTCCGGACTCCAAGAGACCCAGTACTTC. The encoded protein is CASSSGLQETQYF.

The V gene is TRBV5-4, the J gene TRBJ2-3; TRBD1 might be the D (6 bases). CDR3 size: 14 residues. Looked up from germline, CDR1 is SGHNT and CDR2 is YYREEE (reference sequence). Trimming pared 3 bases from V and 7 bases from J, leaving 15 bases between. CDR3 protein: CASSSPGHANTQYF. The CDR3 nucleotides read TGTGCCAGCAGCTCCCCGGGACATGCAAATACGCAGTATTTT.

CDR3 region: CASSIRDRTEAFF. The CDR3 DNA reads as TGTGCCAGTAGTATCCGAGATCGGACTGAAGCTTTCTTT. V usage is TRBV19 and J usage is TRBJ1-1; D gene ambiguous. This CDR3 comprises 13 residues. Per germline, CDR1 LNHDA and CDR2 SQIVND (reference sequence). V lost 3 bases and J lost 5, with 10 bases in between.

On this clone itself: This same CDR3 is encoded by further DNA sequences in the sample. The gene calls are TRBV19 and TRBJ2-1, with 14 nucleotides matching TRBD2. In germline, CDR1 is LNHDA, CDR2 SQIVND (reference sequence). The CDR3 is made up of 15 amino acids. The V segment lost 9 bases and the J segment 0 bases; nucleotides outside the gene matches: 1. The CDR3 spells CASGTSGSSYNEQFF. CDR3 nucleotides: TGTGCCAGCGGGACTAGCGGGAGCTCCTACAATGAGCAGTTCTTC.

This chain connects TRBV28 to TRBJ1-2; 7 bases match TRBD1. V lost 3 bases, J lost 3 bases, and 7 bases stayed unmatched. Looked up from germline, CDR1 is MDHEN and CDR2 is SYDVKM. The CDR3 spans 15 residues. As DNA, the CDR3 is TGTGCCAGCAGTTTTGCAGGAGGGACAGACTATGGCTACACCTTC. This translates into CASSFAGGTDYGYTF.

The rearrangement uses TRBV7-2 and TRBJ2-2; tentative D call: TRBD1 (6 bases). Trimming removed 4 bases from V and 0 bases from J, with 9 bases in between. The CDR3 has 15 amino acids. Germline V gene sequence: CDR1 SGHTA, CDR2 FQGNSA. This CDR3 is CASSSGTPNTGELFF. Written as DNA, the CDR3 is TGTGCCAGCAGCTCCGGGACACCGAACACCGGGGAGCTGTTTTTT. The whole variable domain, remainder taken from reference TRBV7-2 and TRBJ2-2, is GAGVSQSPSNKVTEKGKDVELRCDPISGHTALYWYRQSLGQGLEFLIYFQGNSAPDKSGLPSDRFSAERTGGSVSTLTIQRTQQEDSAVYLCASSSGTPNTGELFFGEGSRLTVL.

This chain joins TRBV4-1 and TRBJ2-5; 9 positions match TRBD2. Germline V gene lookup returns CDR1 MGHRA and CDR2 YSYEKL. The CDR3 is made up of 17 amino acids. V dropped 0 bases and J dropped 4; count of bases not matched to a gene: 9. CDR3 nucleotides: TGCGCCAGCAGCCAAGACTTGGCGGGGGGGCCGAGAGAGACCCAGTACTTC. Amino acids: CASSQDLAGGPRETQYF.